Below, 29 T cell receptor beta chains from the same sample are listed, as sequenced in a study of T cell repertoires in cytomegalovirus infection. TCRdb recomputed calls from the reads with MiXCR, one row per CDR3 protein. The sample yields around 260,000 distinct CDR3 sequences, about 25% seen once. Sequencing input: PBMCs. These receptor sequences come from a human donor in good health (CMV status not recorded). Some clones in this sample may be carry-over from other donors' samples.

The chain uses TRBV4-1 and TRBJ2-2; tentatively, D is TRBD2 (6 bases). V was cut by 4 bases and J by 4 bases, with 10 bases left in between. The CDR3 totals 14 residues. Germline V gene data show CDR1 as MGHRA and CDR2 as YSYEKL. This CDR3 is CASSLRDSTGELFF. The CDR3 bases are TGCGCCAGCAGCCTCCGGGACTCCACCGGGGAGCTGTTTTTT.

The genes are TRBV2 and TRBJ1-5; perhaps TRBD1 as D (6 bases). The CDR3 runs 13 residues. Deletions cut 8 bases from V and 6 bases from J, with 14 bases between. Per germline, CDR1 SNHLY and CDR2 FYNNEI. The CDR3 bases are TGTGCCAGCGGCCGGGACAACGTTCAGCCCCAGCATTTT. This sequence encodes CASGRDNVQPQHF.

The J gene is TRBJ2-7, the V gene TRBV10-3; D is uncertain. The CDR3 sequence is 16 residues long. Germline assignment: CDR1 ENHRY and CDR2 SYGVKD. With 6 bases removed from V and 0 bases from J, the gap between germline ends came to 18 bases. The CDR3 sequence: CAISRVWERSSYEQYF. In DNA, the CDR3 is TGTGCCATCAGCCGAGTCTGGGAAAGAAGCTCCTACGAGCAGTACTTC.

This chain joins TRBV7-3 and TRBJ1-3, with D maybe TRBD1 (6 bases). Germline CDR1 SGHTA, CDR2 FQGTGA. The CDR3 extends over 14 amino acids. V was trimmed by 2 bases and J by 4 bases, leaving 9 bases between them. CDR3 amino acids: CASSLPDRGNTIYF. In DNA form, the CDR3 reads TGTGCCAGCAGCTTACCGGACAGAGGAAACACCATATATTTT.

This clonotype has more than one count but fewer than ten. The V and J genes are TRBV6-1 and TRBJ1-1; D is uncertain. V was cut by 3 bases and J by 5 bases, with 10 bases left in between. CDR1 is MNHNS and CDR2 is SASEGT in the germline V gene. This CDR3 has 13 amino acids. The chain's CDR3 is CASSEVGWTEAFF. For the CDR3, the DNA is TGTGCCAGCAGTGAGGTGGGATGGACTGAAGCTTTCTTT.

This clonotype was observed a handful of times. A junction boundary mismatches the germline segment, possibly from a read error. The chain joins TRBV7-2 to TRBJ2-5; the match to TRBD1 covers 10 bases. Germline V gene sequence: CDR1 SGHTA, CDR2 FQGNSA. This CDR3 spans 15 amino acids. CDR3 in DNA: TGTGCCAGCAAGATCCCGACAGGGGGCGGGGAGACCCAGTGCTTC. It is translated as CASKIPTGGGETQCF.

The chain couples TRBV6-6 to TRBJ2-5; D gene ambiguous. Trimming left V 2 bases short and J 5 bases short, with 6 bases between. In germline, CDR1 is MNHNY, CDR2 SVGAGI (reference sequence). The CDR3 loop spans 12 amino acids. CDR3 sequence reads: CASSYERETQYF. The CDR3 DNA sequence: TGTGCCAGCAGTTACGAGAGGGAGACCCAGTACTTC.

This clonotype has only a few counts. The chain combines TRBV19 with TRBJ2-2, with 9 bases that match TRBD2. Losses at the gene ends were 10 bases for V and 3 bases for J; bases not matched to a gene: 6. CDR1 is LNHDA and CDR2 is SQIVND in the germline V gene (reference sequence). CDR3 size: 14 residues. CDR3 amino acids: CATLSGRYTGELFF. In DNA form, the CDR3 reads TGTGCCACCCTTAGCGGGAGATACACCGGGGAGCTGTTTTTT.

The chain has TRBV6-1 and TRBJ1-5, with 10 bases that match TRBD1. CDR1 is MNHNS and CDR2 is SASEGT in the germline V gene. The length of the CDR3 is 18 residues. J was trimmed by 0 bases and V by 2 bases; bases with no gene match: 7. The CDR3 sequence: CASSEWDRGYYSNQPQHF. The CDR3, as DNA: TGTGCCAGCAGTGAATGGGACAGGGGTTACTATAGCAATCAGCCCCAGCATTTT.

This clonotype came up many times. This sequence joins TRBV7-8 and TRBJ1-2, with 7 bases fitting TRBD1. Germline V gives CDR1 SGHVS, CDR2 FQNEAQ. The J segment lost 2 bases and the V segment lost 3 bases, leaving 3 bases of the junction unmatched. The CDR3 is 14 amino acids. CDR3 protein: CASSLGQKNYGYTF. The CDR3 DNA is TGTGCCAGCAGCTTGGGACAGAAGAACTATGGCTACACCTTC.

The rearrangement joins TRBV27 to TRBJ2-3; a weak D match, TRBD1 (6 bases). The V gene lost 8 bases and the J gene lost 2 bases, with 26 bases spanning the gap. This CDR3 is built from 18 residues. Germline lookup yields CDR1 MNHEY and CDR2 SMNVEV (reference sequence). The DNA for the CDR3 is TGTGCCAGCCTCACAAGGACAGACAGAACGCACCACACAGATACGCAGTATTTT. It specifies CASLTRTDRTHHTDTQYF.

This clonotype showed up many times. The rearrangement uses TRBV11-3 and TRBJ2-7; 9 nucleotides line up with TRBD2. This CDR3 has 13 amino acids. Germline CDR1 reads SGHNT; CDR2 reads YENEEA. V shed 5 bases and J 6 bases; nucleotides not matched to a gene: 5. The CDR3: CASSPHSGSEQYF. In DNA form, the CDR3 reads TGTGCCAGCAGCCCCCATAGCGGGAGCGAGCAGTACTTC.

This clonotype was seen at least ten times. The chain couples TRBV12-3 or TRBV12-4 to TRBJ2-1, with TRBD2 matching 9 bases. The junction had 10 bases not matched to a gene; V was cut back by 3 bases and J by 10 bases. This CDR3 has 15 residues. The CDR3 DNA reads TGTGCCAGCAGTTTCGGCGATAGCGGGGGACGAGAGCAGTTCTTC. It specifies CASSFGDSGGREQFF.

The rearrangement uses TRBV20-1 and TRBJ2-3, with TRBD2 matching 7 bases. With 3 bases clipped from V and 4 bases from J, the junction kept 1 base outside the gene matches. The germline V gene has CDR1 DFQATT and CDR2 SNEGSKA (reference sequence). The CDR3 runs 12 residues. CDR3 sequence: CSASGRSDTQYF. The CDR3 DNA sequence: TGCAGTGCTAGCGGGAGGTCAGATACGCAGTATTTT.

This clonotype was counted many times. The gene calls are TRBV7-2 and TRBJ2-7; D possibly corresponds to TRBD2 (5 bases). Between the trimmed V and J ends, which lost 5 bases and 3 bases, there was a span of 8 bases. There are 12 residues in the CDR3. Germline V CDR1 and CDR2: SGHTA, FQGNSA. The CDR3, as DNA: TGTGCCAGCAGCGAAACTAGCTACGAGCAGTACTTC. Translating it yields CASSETSYEQYF.

Comment on this clonotype: Being one base from a much bigger clone, this may be a read error. The chain carries TRBV4-3 and TRBJ2-1; 13 positions agree with TRBD2. Germline-derived CDR1 and CDR2 are LGHNA and YSLEER. The CDR3 is made up of 15 amino acids. The CDR3 DNA reads as TGCGCCAGCTGCCAAGGACTAGCGGGAGTTAATGAGCAGTTCTTC. The encoded protein is CASCQGLAGVNEQFF.

At least ten counts were recorded for this clonotype. The genes are TRBV7-2 and TRBJ1-4; D not certain. Trimming removed 5 bases at V and 11 bases at J, with 9 bases between. The CDR3 is 11 residues long. CDR1 and CDR2 from the germline V gene are SGHTA and FQGNSA. Here the CDR3 reads CASSQGSKLFF. Written as DNA, the CDR3 is TGTGCCAGCAGCCAAGGCAGCAAACTGTTTTTT.

This clonotype was seen a handful of times. The rearrangement joins TRBV7-9 to TRBJ2-4; TRBD1 might be the D (6 bases). V was shortened by 5 bases and J by 0 bases, with 14 bases between the two germline ends. Germline CDR1 reads SEHNR; CDR2 reads FQNEAQ (reference sequence). The CDR3 spans 16 residues. The CDR3 nucleotides read TGTGCCAGCAGCACCCACAGGGACCTAGCCAAAAACATTCAGTACTTC. Its protein is CASSTHRDLAKNIQYF.

This clonotype came up a few times. The gene calls are TRBV29-1 and TRBJ1-2, with TRBD1 matching 8 bases. Germline V gene data show CDR1 as SQVTM and CDR2 as ANQGSEA. This CDR3 has 12 residues. Trimming removed 4 bases from V and 8 bases from J; junction bases left unmatched: 6. CDR3 protein: CSVAGGLRGYTF. CDR3 in DNA: TGCAGCGTTGCAGGGGGCTTGAGGGGCTACACCTTC.

This clonotype appeared many times. J is TRBJ2-7 and V is TRBV29-1; 12 bases agree with TRBD2. Trimming removed 4 bases from V and 7 bases from J; junction bases left unmatched: 8. Germline V CDR1 and CDR2: SQVTM, ANQGSEA. CDR3 length: 14 residues. The chain's CDR3 is CSVAGLAGADEQYF. Written as DNA, the CDR3 is TGCAGCGTTGCGGGACTAGCGGGTGCGGATGAGCAGTACTTC.

This sequence joins TRBV2 and TRBJ2-7; weak D call: TRBD2 (5 bases). This CDR3 is 14 amino acids long. Deletions cut 3 bases from V and 4 bases from J, with 13 bases between. Germline assignment: CDR1 SNHLY and CDR2 FYNNEI. The CDR3 coding sequence is TGTGCCAGCAGTGAGGAGACTACCCTATACGAGCAGTACTTC. Protein: CASSEETTLYEQYF.

This clonotype showed up many times. CDR3 nucleotide sequence: TGTGCCAGCAGCTTGGGGCACCTCTACAATGAGCAGTTCTTC. It yields the protein CASSLGHLYNEQFF. The chain uses TRBV7-2 and TRBJ2-1; weak D call: TRBD1 (5 bases). Trimming took off 3 bases at V and 3 bases at J, with 9 bases between the two ends. This CDR3 contains 14 residues. Germline V lookup: CDR1 SGHTA, CDR2 FQGNSA.

This clonotype was observed a handful of times. The chain couples TRBV20-1 to TRBJ2-3; TRBD2 matches 8 bases. The trim removed 4 bases at V and 1 base at J, leaving 7 bases unmatched. The CDR3 covers 15 residues. Per germline, CDR1 DFQATT and CDR2 SNEGSKA (reference sequence). The CDR3 DNA reads TGCAGTGCTAAGCAGCGGGGGCGCGGCACAGATACGCAGTATTTT. This encodes CSAKQRGRGTDTQYF.

This chain connects TRBV10-3 to TRBJ2-1, with D perhaps TRBD1 (5 bases). Per the germline V gene, CDR1 is ENHRY and CDR2 is SYGVKD. Trimming pared 9 bases from V and 8 bases from J, leaving 23 bases between. This CDR3 spans 15 amino acids. The CDR3 DNA reads TGTGCCATAGGTGTGTCGGACATCCTTGGGGATGAGCAGTTCTTC. Protein product: CAIGVSDILGDEQFF.

The chain uses TRBV2 and TRBJ2-7; 10 nucleotides agree with TRBD2. Per germline, CDR1 SNHLY and CDR2 FYNNEI. Germline trimming cut 4 bases from V and 3 bases from J; bases unmatched to any gene: 3. The length of the CDR3 is 14 residues. The CDR3 DNA reads TGTGCCAGCAGTGTAGCGGGGGGCCTCTACGAGCAGTACTTC. Amino acid sequence: CASSVAGGLYEQYF.

The genes are TRBV5-1 and TRBJ2-2; 11 bases map to TRBD2. Per the germline V gene, CDR1 is SGHRS and CDR2 is YFSETQ. This CDR3 contains 16 residues. The J segment lost 3 bases and the V segment lost 1 base, leaving 2 bases of the junction unmatched. CDR3 sequence (DNA): TGCGCCAGCAGCTTGACTAGCGGGAGATACACCGGGGAGCTGTTTTTT. Its translation: CASSLTSGRYTGELFF.

The chain uses TRBV5-1 and TRBJ2-1; 7 bases line up with TRBD2. CDR3 length equals 14 residues. Germline CDR1 is SGHRS and CDR2 is YFSETQ. Trimming cost V 1 base and J 8 bases; bases outside gene matches: 6. CDR3 protein: CASSLSQSGDEQFF. The CDR3 bases are TGCGCCAGCAGCTTGTCCCAAAGCGGGGATGAGCAGTTCTTC.

This clonotype has at least ten counts. The rearrangement joins TRBV11-2 to TRBJ2-7; no firm D call. V was clipped by 5 bases and J by 4 bases, with 21 bases between them. The CDR3 is made up of 16 amino acids. Germline values: CDR1 SGHAT, CDR2 FQNNGV. The CDR3 is CASSPTAGFINYEQYF. CDR3 nucleotide sequence: TGTGCCAGCAGCCCGACTGCCGGGTTTATTAATTACGAGCAGTACTTC.

V usage is TRBV28 and J usage is TRBJ2-2; D is undetermined. The CDR3 loop spans 15 amino acids. Germline CDR1 reads MDHEN; CDR2 reads SYDVKM. Between the trimmed V and J ends, which lost 4 bases and 4 bases, there was a span of 13 bases. In DNA form, the CDR3 reads TGTGCCAGCAGTTACCGCCGTTTAGGCACCGGGGAGCTGTTTTTT. This gives the protein CASSYRRLGTGELFF.